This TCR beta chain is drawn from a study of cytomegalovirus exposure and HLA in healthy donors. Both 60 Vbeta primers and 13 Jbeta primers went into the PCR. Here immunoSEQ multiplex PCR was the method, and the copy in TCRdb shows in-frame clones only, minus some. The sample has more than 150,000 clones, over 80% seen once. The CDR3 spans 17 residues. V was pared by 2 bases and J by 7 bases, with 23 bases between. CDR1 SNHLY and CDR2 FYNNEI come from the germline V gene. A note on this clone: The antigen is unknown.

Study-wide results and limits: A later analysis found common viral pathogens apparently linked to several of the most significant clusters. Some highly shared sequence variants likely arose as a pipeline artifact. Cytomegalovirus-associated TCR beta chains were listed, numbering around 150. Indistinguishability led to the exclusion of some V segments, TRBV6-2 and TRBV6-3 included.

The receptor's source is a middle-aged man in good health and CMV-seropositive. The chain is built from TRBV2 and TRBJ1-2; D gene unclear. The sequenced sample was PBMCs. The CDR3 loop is CASSEPRGEPTARGYTF. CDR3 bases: TGTGCCAGCAGTGAACCACGAGGAGAACCCACCGCCCGTGGCTACACCTTC.